Presented here are 30 T cell receptor beta chains from one specimen sequenced in a study of T-cell memory formation after mild COVID-19. MiXCR, run by TCRdb on the 5' RACE reads, gives a single entry per CDR3 protein. The table has about 88,000 distinct CDR3 sequences, approximately 23% seen once. Sequenced material: PBMCs or a T cell subset sorted from them (not recorded which). The receptors come from a man between 18 and 29 years old who had mild COVID-19 (a few samples of this study predate the infection). Cell type and time point are not known.

The chain has TRBV12-3 or TRBV12-4 and TRBJ2-1, with a weak D call TRBD2 (5 bases). The CDR3 is 15 amino acids. Deletions cut 5 bases from V and 7 bases from J, with 18 bases between. As DNA, the CDR3 is TGTGCCAGCAGTCCCTCCAGGTACGAGGGAAATGAGCAGTTCTTC. Translated, it gives CASSPSRYEGNEQFF.

J is TRBJ1-2 and V is TRBV5-8; tentative D call: TRBD1 (6 bases). CDR1 is SGHTS and CDR2 is YDEGEE in the germline V gene. The CDR3 totals 13 residues. V was shortened by 3 bases and J by 7 bases, with 13 bases between the two germline ends. CDR3 loop: CASSYNREPGYTF. CDR3 DNA sequence: TGTGCCAGCAGCTATAACAGGGAGCCTGGCTACACCTTC.

This clonotype appeared a few times. This chain uses TRBV12-3 or TRBV12-4 with TRBJ1-1, with TRBD1 as a possible D gene (5 bases). The ends were cut back, 5 bases at V and 10 bases at J, with 11 bases in the middle. CDR3 length equals 11 residues. The CDR3 here is CASSMGPTAFF. As DNA, the CDR3 is TGTGCCAGCAGTATGGGACCTACAGCTTTCTTT.

The chain carries TRBV6-1 and TRBJ2-2; 7 bases match TRBD1. Per the germline V gene, CDR1 is MNHNS and CDR2 is SASEGT. The CDR3 contains 16 residues. The V and J ends lost 6 bases and 5 bases, in that order; junction bases with no gene match: 12. DNA of the CDR3: TGTGCCAGCAGATTCCTCCGGGACAGTCGAACCGGGGAGCTGTTTTTT. Translating it yields CASRFLRDSRTGELFF.

The rearrangement uses TRBV20-1 and TRBJ1-2; D is unclear. The germline CDR1 and CDR2 sequences are DFQATT and SNEGSKA (reference sequence). V lost 2 bases, J lost 5 bases, and 15 bases lay in between. This CDR3 region has 14 residues. The CDR3 here is CSARIKAAEYGYTF. The CDR3 nucleotides are TGCAGTGCTAGAATCAAGGCCGCGGAGTATGGCTACACCTTC.

In this sample, this clonotype turned up a few times. This chain joins TRBV4-2 and TRBJ2-2, with a tentative D call TRBD2 (5 bases). This CDR3 has 14 amino acids. Germline lookup yields CDR1 LGHNA and CDR2 YNFKEQ. The V end lost 1 base, the J end lost 6 bases, and 9 bases lay between the germline ends. DNA for the CDR3: TGTGCCAGCAGCCAAGTGACCGGGGCCGGGGAGCTGTTTTTT. It is translated as CASSQVTGAGELFF.

The chain employs TRBV7-9 and TRBJ2-7; D not certain. Trimming cost V 5 bases and J 7 bases, with 12 bases left between them. Germline CDR1 and CDR2: SEHNR and FQNEAQ (reference sequence). CDR3 length: 12 amino acids. This chain's CDR3 is CASSLPLLEQYF. The CDR3 DNA sequence: TGTGCCAGCAGCCTCCCACTACTGGAGCAGTACTTC.

The chain employs TRBV20-1 and TRBJ2-3, with D perhaps TRBD1 (6 bases). V lost 0 bases to trimming and J lost 2 bases, with 15 bases between them. The germline V gene encodes CDR1 DFQATT and CDR2 SNEGSKA (reference sequence). There are 16 residues in the CDR3. CDR3 residues: CSARDFSQGDTDTQYF. The CDR3 nucleotides read TGCAGTGCTAGAGATTTTTCACAGGGAGACACAGATACGCAGTATTTT.

The rearrangement links TRBV7-6 to TRBJ2-5; 10 nucleotides agree with TRBD2. The germline gives CDR1 SGHVS, CDR2 FNYEAQ. V lost 5 bases, J lost 5 bases, and 8 bases stayed unmatched. The CDR3 has 15 residues. Here the CDR3 reads CASSHILAGLETQYF. The CDR3, as DNA: TGTGCCAGCAGCCACATACTAGCGGGGCTGGAGACCCAGTACTTC.

This clonotype has only a few counts. J is TRBJ2-1 and V is TRBV5-1; maybe TRBD2 (6 bases). CDR1 and CDR2 from the germline V gene are SGHRS and YFSETQ. This CDR3 spans 14 amino acids. Trimming took off 0 bases at V and 6 bases at J, with 10 bases between the two ends. CDR3 bases: TGCGCCAGCAGCTTGGCCGTGGGGGGCAATGAGCAGTTCTTC. This gives the protein CASSLAVGGNEQFF.

The CDR3 loop reads CASSQRVDTEAFF. The CDR3 DNA sequence: TGCGCCAGCAGCCAACGGGTTGACACTGAAGCTTTCTTT. V is TRBV4-1 and J is TRBJ1-1; no clear D. Germline CDR1 reads MGHRA; CDR2 reads YSYEKL. The CDR3 is 13 amino acids. The germline V and J ends were trimmed by 2 bases and 3 bases, with 7 bases remaining between them.

CDR3 DNA sequence: TGTGCCAGCAGCACTCACCGGGCCCCACCCCTCCACTTT. As protein: CASSTHRAPPLHF. The chain is built from TRBV7-9 and TRBJ1-6; no firm D call. Germline V gene lookup returns CDR1 SEHNR and CDR2 FQNEAQ (reference sequence). With 5 bases removed from V and 11 bases from J, the gap between germline ends came to 13 bases. The CDR3 is made up of 13 amino acids.

This rearrangement joins TRBV7-3 to TRBJ2-5, with D tentatively TRBD1 (6 bases). CDR3 length: 12 amino acids. V was clipped by 5 bases and J by 4 bases, with 8 bases between them. The germline CDR1 and CDR2 sequences are SGHTA and FQGTGA. CDR3 DNA sequence: TGTGCCAGCAGCGAGACAGGAGAGACCCAGTACTTC. It codes for CASSETGETQYF.

This sequence joins TRBV27 and TRBJ2-1, with D possibly being TRBD1 or TRBD2 (6 bases each). CDR1 is MNHEY and CDR2 is SMNVEV in the germline V gene (reference sequence). The V gene lost 5 bases and the J gene lost 7 bases, with 12 bases spanning the gap. The CDR3 sequence is 13 residues long. This chain's CDR3 is CASSGGPGNEQFF. The CDR3 nucleotides read TGTGCCAGCAGTGGGGGGCCGGGAAATGAGCAGTTCTTC.

This clonotype was seen a handful of times. The J gene is TRBJ2-2, the V gene TRBV7-9; 12 nucleotides line up with TRBD1. The CDR3 runs 18 residues. V shed 5 bases, J shed 7 bases, and the junction held 14 bases outside the gene matches. The germline V gene encodes CDR1 SEHNR and CDR2 FQNEAQ (reference sequence). The chain's CDR3 is CASSTPNRDRGLGGELFF. CDR3 DNA sequence: TGTGCCAGCAGCACCCCAAACCGGGACAGGGGGCTCGGCGGGGAGCTGTTTTTT.

This clonotype came up once. The chain links TRBV6-2 or TRBV6-3 to TRBJ1-5; 9 nucleotides agree with TRBD1. This CDR3 has 14 amino acids. Germline CDR1 reads MNHEY; CDR2 reads SVGEGT. J lost 5 bases, V lost 6 bases, and 5 bases had no gene match. The CDR3, as DNA: TGTGCCAGCAGCCCGGGACAGGGTTATCAGCCCCAGCATTTT. Protein: CASSPGQGYQPQHF.

V gene TRBV4-1 combines with J gene TRBJ1-1; 11 nucleotides align to TRBD1. The V gene's germline CDR1 is MGHRA and CDR2 YSYEKL. The V segment lost 5 bases and the J segment 3 bases; nucleotides outside the gene matches: 5. CDR3 length equals 15 residues. CDR3 DNA sequence: TGCGCCAGCAGCTTCTGGACAGGGGGCTACACTGAAGCTTTCTTT. As protein: CASSFWTGGYTEAFF.

This rearrangement joins TRBV4-3 to TRBJ2-3, with D perhaps TRBD1 (5 bases). The CDR3 extends over 17 amino acids. Trimming shortened V by 1 base and J by 1 base, and 15 bases separated the two germline ends. Germline CDR1 LGHNA, CDR2 YSLEER. CDR3 sequence (DNA): TGCGCCAGCAGCCAAGTTTCCTCTCCAGGGCGCACAGATACGCAGTATTTT. It specifies CASSQVSSPGRTDTQYF.

This clonotype has only a few counts. The V gene is TRBV7-8, the J gene TRBJ2-5, with D tentatively TRBD2 (8 bases). CDR3 length: 15 residues. Between the trimmed V and J ends, which lost 6 bases and 3 bases, there was a span of 17 bases. Germline V CDR1 and CDR2: SGHVS, FQNEAQ. The CDR3 nucleotides read TGTGCCAGCAGAAACCGGGAGGGGGCGAAAGAGACCCAGTACTTC. As protein: CASRNREGAKETQYF.

V usage is TRBV7-8 and J usage is TRBJ1-3, with TRBD1 identical over 8 bases. The V segment lost 5 bases and the J segment 10 bases; nucleotides outside the gene matches: 13. Germline V gene sequence: CDR1 SGHVS, CDR2 FQNEAQ. CDR3 length equals 15 residues. The CDR3 loop is CASSPGTGPPETIYF. CDR3 sequence (DNA): TGTGCCAGCAGCCCAGGGACAGGACCCCCCGAAACCATATATTTT.

The V call is TRBV28, the J call TRBJ2-3, with a weak D call TRBD2 (6 bases). This CDR3 is 16 amino acids long. Deletions cut 1 base from V and 10 bases from J, with 21 bases between. Per germline, CDR1 MDHEN and CDR2 SYDVKM. In DNA, the CDR3 is TGTGCCAGCAGTTTATCGGGACTCAGTCCCGCATTTGCGCAGTATTTT. Translation: CASSLSGLSPAFAQYF.

This sequence joins TRBV7-9 and TRBJ1-3; the match to TRBD1 covers 8 bases. Germline CDR1 and CDR2: SEHNR and FQNEAQ (reference sequence). The CDR3 contains 15 residues. The V segment lost 3 bases and the J segment 2 bases; nucleotides outside the gene matches: 3. DNA of the CDR3: TGTGCCAGCAGCTTTGAGGACAGGGCTGGAAACACCATATATTTT. Residues: CASSFEDRAGNTIYF. Variable domain in full (rest from reference TRBV7-9 and TRBJ1-3): DTGVSQNPRHKITKRGQNVTFRCDPISEHNRLYWYRQTLGQGPEFLTYFQNEAQLEKSRLLSDRFSAERPKGSFSTLEIQRTEQGDSAMYLCASSFEDRAGNTIYFGEGSWLTVV.

This clonotype occurred a few times. The chain couples TRBV4-1 to TRBJ1-2; TRBD1 matches at 7 bases. The CDR3 length is 14 residues. Germline assignment: CDR1 MGHRA and CDR2 YSYEKL. V lost 4 bases and J lost 3; bases outside the gene matches: 5. The CDR3 DNA reads as TGCGCCAGCAGCCCCTTTGGGACAGACTATGGCTACACCTTC. Encoded protein: CASSPFGTDYGYTF.

This chain links TRBV28 with TRBJ1-4; TRBD1 matches 7 bases. Germline V lookup: CDR1 MDHEN, CDR2 SYDVKM. This CDR3 contains 18 residues. V shed 2 bases and J 3 bases; nucleotides not matched to a gene: 12. CDR3 sequence reads: CASSLPGTAPNANEKLFF. CDR3 sequence (DNA): TGTGCCAGCAGTTTACCCGGGACAGCTCCCAATGCTAATGAAAAACTGTTTTTT.

The CDR3 sequence: CASKLADYQETQYF. The DNA for the CDR3 is TGCGCCAGCAAACTAGCGGACTACCAAGAGACCCAGTACTTC. The chain carries TRBV5-1 and TRBJ2-5; 8 positions agree with TRBD2. CDR1 and CDR2 from the germline V gene are SGHRS and YFSETQ. The CDR3 contains 14 residues. Unmatched junction bases numbered 4, after V lost 6 bases and J lost 0 bases.

On this clonotype: Germline and junction disagree at one end, which may indicate a read error. The chain recombines TRBV4-3 with TRBJ2-3; D is perhaps TRBD1 or TRBD2 (6 bases each). In germline, CDR1 is LGHNA, CDR2 YSLEER. The CDR3 covers 14 residues. The CDR3 region is CSSSQDGGQGRQYF. CDR3 sequence (DNA): TGCTCCAGCAGCCAAGATGGAGGGCAGGGGAGGCAGTATTTT.

In this sample, this clonotype turned up a few times. This chain uses TRBV5-1 with TRBJ1-1; unclear D gene. Trimming removed 0 bases at V and 1 base at J, with 10 bases between. The CDR3 loop spans 15 amino acids. Germline V gene lookup returns CDR1 SGHRS and CDR2 YFSETQ. The CDR3 region is CASSLVIGRNTEAFF. In nucleotides, the CDR3 is TGCGCCAGCAGCTTGGTTATAGGGCGGAACACTGAAGCTTTCTTT.

The chain links TRBV28 to TRBJ1-2; 8 nucleotides line up with TRBD1. The germline CDR1 and CDR2 sequences are MDHEN and SYDVKM. Unmatched junction bases numbered 19, after V lost 2 bases and J lost 2 bases. The CDR3 sequence is 20 residues long. CDR3 region: CASSLSLFPTGEEANYGYTF. The CDR3 region has the DNA TGTGCCAGCAGTTTAAGTTTGTTTCCGACAGGGGAGGAGGCGAACTATGGCTACACCTTC.

This clonotype came up many times. The chain recombines TRBV30 with TRBJ2-3; D is possibly TRBD2 (7 bases). The ends were cut back, 2 bases at V and 4 bases at J, with 13 bases in the middle. The CDR3 runs to 14 residues. Germline values: CDR1 GTSNPN, CDR2 SVGIG (reference sequence). The CDR3 bases are TGTGCCTGGAGTATCACGGGGGGCGCAGATACGCAGTATTTT. It is translated as CAWSITGGADTQYF.

V gene TRBV25-1 combines with J gene TRBJ2-7, with 9 bases identical to TRBD1. V was clipped by 8 bases and J by 3 bases; unmatched bases: 5. Germline CDR1 MGHDK, CDR2 SYGVNS. The CDR3 contains 13 residues. The CDR3 coding sequence is TGTGCCAGCGGGGAGACAGGGGGCTACGAGCAGTACTTC. Amino acid sequence: CASGETGGYEQYF.